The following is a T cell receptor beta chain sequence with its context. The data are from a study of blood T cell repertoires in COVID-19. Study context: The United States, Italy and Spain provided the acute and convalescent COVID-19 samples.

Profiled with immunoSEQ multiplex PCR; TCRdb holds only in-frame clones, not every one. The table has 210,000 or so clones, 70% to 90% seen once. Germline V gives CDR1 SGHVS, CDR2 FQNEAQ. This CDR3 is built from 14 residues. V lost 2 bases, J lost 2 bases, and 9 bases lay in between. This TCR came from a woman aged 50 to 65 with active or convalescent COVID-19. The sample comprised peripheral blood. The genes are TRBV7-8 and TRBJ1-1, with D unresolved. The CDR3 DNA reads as TGTGCCAGCAGCTTATATGGAGCAAACACTGAAGCTTTCTTT. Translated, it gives CASSLYGANTEAFF.